These 23 T cell receptor beta chains were all obtained from the same sample, sequenced in a study of shared clonotypes between healthy human individuals. Assay: immunoSEQ multiplex PCR; the TCRdb copy retains only in-frame clones and omits some. The table includes about 2.4 million clones, around 94% detected once. Sequencing was performed on naive CD4+ T cells sorted from blood. Subset meaning: CD45RA+ positively selected. The receptor set was obtained from a man in his late teens or twenties in good health.

J is TRBJ1-6 and V is TRBV2, with 8 bases lining up with TRBD1. Trimming cost V 4 bases and J 5 bases; bases outside gene matches: 4. Germline V gene lookup returns CDR1 SNHLY and CDR2 FYNNEI. The CDR3 length is 15 residues. The CDR3 DNA sequence: TGTGCCAGCAGTGGGCAGGGGGCGCATAATTCACCCCTCCACTTT. It is translated as CASSGQGAHNSPLHF.

On this clone itself: Other DNA variants within this sample encode the same CDR3. The V gene is TRBV11-2, the J gene TRBJ1-1, with D unclear. CDR3 length: 13 residues. CDR1 and CDR2 from the germline V gene are SGHAT and FQNNGV. Trimming removed 3 bases from V and 4 bases from J, with 9 bases in between. This chain's CDR3 is CASSLGAGTEAFF. The CDR3 DNA sequence: TGTGCCAGCAGCTTGGGCGCGGGCACTGAAGCTTTCTTT. Based on the CDR3 plus reference TRBV11-2 and TRBJ1-1, the full variable domain is EAGVAQSPRYKIIEKRQSVAFWCNPISGHATLYWYQQILGQGPKLLIQFQNNGVVDDSQLPKDRFSAERLKGVDSTLKIQPAKLEDSAVYLCASSLGAGTEAFFGQGTRLTVV.

This chain connects TRBV7-2 to TRBJ1-5; a possible D gene is TRBD1 (5 bases). The CDR3 extends over 15 amino acids. Germline V CDR1 and CDR2: SGHTA, FQGNSA. V lost 1 base to trimming and J lost 4 bases, with 11 bases between them. The CDR3 DNA is TGTGCCAGCAGCTTAGTGGGCAGGGCGAATCAGCCCCAGCATTTT. It codes for CASSLVGRANQPQHF.

The rearrangement uses TRBV18 and TRBJ2-7, with D perhaps matching TRBD1 (6 bases). The CDR3 runs 14 residues. Germline V gene data show CDR1 as KGHSH and CDR2 as LQKENI. Trimming removed 0 bases from V and 4 bases from J, with 10 bases in between. The CDR3 spells CASSPPAGDYEQYF. The CDR3 DNA reads as TGTGCCAGCTCACCACCGGCAGGGGATTACGAGCAGTACTTC.

The chain is built from TRBV2 and TRBJ2-7; D is perhaps TRBD1 (6 bases). CDR3 size: 15 residues. V lost 4 bases and J 8 bases, leaving 21 bases between the germline ends. From germline, CDR1 is SNHLY and CDR2 FYNNEI. CDR3 residues: CASSVFGQTGGKQYF. The DNA of the CDR3 is TGTGCCAGCAGTGTTTTTGGACAGACGGGTGGGAAGCAGTACTTC.

The chain employs TRBV2 and TRBJ2-7; TRBD2 matches 12 bases. Per the germline V gene, CDR1 is SNHLY and CDR2 is FYNNEI. The ends lost 5 bases at V and 4 bases at J; junction bases unmatched: 3. CDR3 size: 14 residues. DNA for the CDR3: TGTGCCAGCAGTACCACTAGCGGGGGGTACGAGCAGTACTTC. Amino acid sequence: CASSTTSGGYEQYF.

This chain joins TRBV2 and TRBJ2-2, with no clear D. Germline V gene lookup returns CDR1 SNHLY and CDR2 FYNNEI. V shed 6 bases and J shed 4 bases, with 12 bases lying between them. This CDR3 region has 14 residues. CDR3 region: CASRNELGTGELFF. CDR3 bases: TGTGCCAGCAGGAACGAATTGGGCACCGGGGAGCTGTTTTTT.

This clone showed up just once. V usage is TRBV11-3 and J usage is TRBJ2-3, with 7 bases fitting TRBD2. The CDR3 is 14 amino acids. The V gene's germline CDR1 is SGHNT and CDR2 YENEEA. V dropped 3 bases and J dropped 1; count of bases not matched to a gene: 1. The CDR3 protein is CASSFSGGTDTQYF. The CDR3 nucleotides are TGTGCCAGCAGCTTCAGCGGGGGCACAGATACGCAGTATTTT.

J is TRBJ1-2 and V is TRBV7-5. TRBV7-5 is assigned pseudogene status. The CDR3 loop spans 14 amino acids. The CDR3 DNA sequence: TGTGCCAGAAGCAACGAGGGACCTGACTATGGCTACACCTTC. Protein sequence: CARSNEGPDYGYTF.

The CDR3: CASSFGPGQEQYF. The CDR3 region has the DNA TGTGCCAGCAGTTTCGGACCGGGACAGGAGCAGTACTTC. The chain combines TRBV11-2 with TRBJ2-7; TRBD1 aligns across 7 bases. V lost 6 bases and J lost 7; bases outside the gene matches: 9. The CDR3 consists of 13 residues. CDR1 and CDR2 (germline): SGHAT, FQNNGV.

The rearrangement links TRBV21-1 to TRBJ1-5. TRBV21-1 is recorded as a pseudogene. This CDR3 has 15 amino acids. The DNA for the CDR3 is TGTGCCATTCCGCTTCTGGTAGTCAGCAATCAGCCCCAGCATTTT. Protein product: CAIPLLVVSNQPQHF.

The rearrangement links TRBV7-2 to TRBJ2-7; 9 bases are a match to TRBD1. Trimming removed 1 base from V and 3 bases from J; junction bases left unmatched: 4. Germline CDR1 and CDR2: SGHTA and FQGNSA. The CDR3 runs to 15 residues. The CDR3 loop is CASSLGATGGYEQYF. The DNA for the CDR3 is TGTGCCAGCAGCTTAGGGGCGACAGGGGGCTACGAGCAGTACTTC. The whole variable domain, filled in from reference TRBV7-2 and TRBJ2-7, reads GAGVSQSPSNKVTEKGKDVELRCDPISGHTALYWYRQSLGQGLEFLIYFQGNSAPDKSGLPSDRFSAERTGGSVSTLTIQRTQQEDSAVYLCASSLGATGGYEQYFGPGTRLTVT.

The rearrangement links TRBV6-1 to TRBJ1-3; no clear D. V lost 4 bases and J 0 bases, leaving 13 bases between the germline ends. The CDR3 loop spans 16 amino acids. Germline lookup yields CDR1 MNHNS and CDR2 SASEGT. CDR3 nucleotides: TGTGCCAGCAGTGGACTTCATGTGAGCTCTGGAAACACCATATATTTT. Protein: CASSGLHVSSGNTIYF.

The chain joins TRBV2 to TRBJ1-2; a weak D match, TRBD1 (5 bases). Germline CDR1 and CDR2: SNHLY and FYNNEI. The length of the CDR3 is 13 residues. V dropped 10 bases and J dropped 2 bases, with 14 bases sitting between them. The CDR3 spells CANWDPLNYGYTF. The CDR3 DNA follows: TGTGCCAACTGGGACCCTCTCAACTATGGCTACACCTTC.

The chain recombines TRBV13 with TRBJ2-3, with D tentatively TRBD2 (5 bases). The V gene lost 5 bases and the J gene lost 7 bases, with 16 bases spanning the gap. CDR3 size: 14 residues. The germline V gene has CDR1 PRHDT and CDR2 FYEKMQ (reference sequence). CDR3 residues: CASSLTGITNTQYF. Written as DNA, the CDR3 is TGTGCCAGCAGCCTCACGGGGATAACCAATACGCAGTATTTT.

J is TRBJ1-5 and V is TRBV7-9, with TRBD1 identical over 8 bases. The V gene end was trimmed by 4 bases and the J gene end by 6 bases; junction bases not matched to a gene: 8. There are 15 residues in the CDR3. Germline values: CDR1 SEHNR, CDR2 FQNEAQ (reference sequence). The CDR3 reads CASSSGTGLGQPQHF. DNA for the CDR3: TGTGCCAGCAGCTCCGGGACAGGTCTAGGTCAGCCCCAGCATTTT. The whole variable domain, filled in from reference TRBV7-9 and TRBJ1-5, reads DTGVSQNPRHKITKRGQNVTFRCDPISEHNRLYWYRQTLGQGPEFLTYFQNEAQLEKSRLLSDRFSAERPKGSFSTLEIQRTEQGDSAMYLCASSSGTGLGQPQHFGDGTRLSIL.

As concerns this clone: The sample carries other DNA sequences with the same CDR3. V gene TRBV5-1 combines with J gene TRBJ2-5; D not resolved. V lost 0 bases to trimming and J lost 1 base, with 4 bases between them. The V gene's germline CDR1 is SGHRS and CDR2 YFSETQ. This CDR3 is 13 amino acids long. The CDR3 protein is CASSLGGQETQYF. The CDR3 DNA follows: TGCGCCAGCAGCTTGGGCGGCCAAGAGACCCAGTACTTC. Filled out from reference TRBV5-1 and TRBJ2-5, the complete variable domain reads KAGVTQTPRYLIKTRGQQVTLSCSPISGHRSVSWYQQTPGQGLQFLFEYFSETQRNKGNFPGRFSGRQFSNSRSEMNVSTLELGDSALYLCASSLGGQETQYFGPGTRLLVL.

The chain couples TRBV30 to TRBJ1-2; D not resolved. Germline V lookup: CDR1 GTSNPN, CDR2 SVGIG (reference sequence). V gave up 2 bases and J gave up 4 bases, with 5 bases separating them. The CDR3 runs to 11 residues. The CDR3 region has the DNA TGTGCCTGGAGTATCCGCTATGGCTACACCTTC. It yields the protein CAWSIRYGYTF.

In the case of this clone: The sample holds other DNA sequences that translate to the same CDR3. The V and J genes are TRBV28 and TRBJ2-7; perhaps TRBD2 as D (6 bases). From germline, CDR1 is MDHEN and CDR2 SYDVKM. This CDR3 has 13 residues. V lost 5 bases, J lost 3 bases, and 11 bases lay in between. The CDR3 protein is CASSLGLGYEQYF. In nucleotides, the CDR3 is TGTGCCAGCAGTCTGGGACTCGGCTACGAGCAGTACTTC.

The rearrangement uses TRBV2 and TRBJ1-1; D gene unclear. Trimming cost V 1 base and J 3 bases, with 15 bases left between them. This CDR3 has 16 amino acids. Per the germline V gene, CDR1 is SNHLY and CDR2 is FYNNEI. In DNA form, the CDR3 reads TGTGCCAGCAGTGAAGAGGTATTAATGGGATACACTGAAGCTTTCTTT. This gives the protein CASSEEVLMGYTEAFF.

The rearrangement joins TRBV5-1 to TRBJ1-2, with TRBD1 matching over 11 bases. The CDR3 covers 14 residues. In germline, CDR1 is SGHRS, CDR2 YFSETQ. After removal of 6 bases from V and 5 bases from J, the junction contained 6 bases not matched to a gene. The CDR3 protein is CASTSGTGGYGYTF. The CDR3, as DNA: TGCGCCAGCACCTCCGGGACAGGGGGGTATGGCTACACCTTC.

V and J are TRBV10-2 and TRBJ2-3, with D uncertain. Trimming left V 6 bases short and J 6 bases short, with 13 bases between. Germline V gene data show CDR1 as WSHSY and CDR2 as SAAADI. This CDR3 has 13 amino acids. CDR3 residues: CASRETAWDTQYF. In DNA form, the CDR3 reads TGCGCCAGCAGGGAGACGGCGTGGGATACGCAGTATTTT.

The chain couples TRBV9 to TRBJ2-1; 8 bases are a match to TRBD2. From germline, CDR1 is SGDLS and CDR2 YYNGEE. Trimming at V came to 2 bases and at J to 6 bases, leaving 7 bases not matched to a gene. The CDR3 runs to 15 residues. This CDR3 is CASSVAGTRLNEQFF. DNA of the CDR3: TGTGCCAGCAGCGTGGCCGGGACTAGACTCAATGAGCAGTTCTTC.